This TCR beta chain was sequenced during a study of human T cells and chemical hapten exposure. In the original analysis: Sample-level TCR yields exhibited a median of approximately 88,000, with a range of 23,224 to 690,600. TCRdb redid the calling of the 5' RACE reads with MiXCR, one entry per CDR3 protein. The V and J calls and clone size are TCRdb's, not the authors'. The table shows 150,000 or so distinct CDR3 sequences, with 4.1% occurring only once. Extraction yielded total RNA from whole blood (unfractionated). This clonotype was picked up many times. This TCR came from a female donor in good health.

The CDR3 region is CASSLQLVRTSGRNEQFF. The CDR3 DNA sequence: TGTGCCAGCAGCCTCCAATTGGTTCGGACTAGCGGGAGGAATGAGCAGTTCTTC. This chain uses TRBV4-2 with TRBJ2-1; 14 nucleotides agree with TRBD2. The J segment lost 7 bases and the V segment lost 4 bases, leaving 12 bases of the junction unmatched. This CDR3 comprises 18 residues. CDR1 is LGHNA and CDR2 is YNFKEQ in the germline V gene.